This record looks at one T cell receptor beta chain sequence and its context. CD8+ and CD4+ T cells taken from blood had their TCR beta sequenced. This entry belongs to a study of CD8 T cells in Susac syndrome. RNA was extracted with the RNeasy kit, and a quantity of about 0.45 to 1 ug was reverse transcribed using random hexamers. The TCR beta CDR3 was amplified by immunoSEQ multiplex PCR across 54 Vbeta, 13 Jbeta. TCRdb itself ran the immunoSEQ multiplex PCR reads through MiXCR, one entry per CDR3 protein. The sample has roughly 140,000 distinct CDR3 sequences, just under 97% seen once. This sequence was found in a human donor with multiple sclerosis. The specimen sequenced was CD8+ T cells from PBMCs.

CDR3 DNA: TGTGCCAGCAGCTTTACCCTCAGGGGTAACATTCAGTACTTC. This codes for CASSFTLRGNIQYF. This chain uses TRBV13 with TRBJ2-4; the D gene is possibly TRBD1 (6 bases). This CDR3 contains 14 residues. CDR1 and CDR2 from the germline V gene are PRHDT and FYEKMQ (reference sequence). V shed 3 bases and J shed 7 bases, with 13 bases lying between them.